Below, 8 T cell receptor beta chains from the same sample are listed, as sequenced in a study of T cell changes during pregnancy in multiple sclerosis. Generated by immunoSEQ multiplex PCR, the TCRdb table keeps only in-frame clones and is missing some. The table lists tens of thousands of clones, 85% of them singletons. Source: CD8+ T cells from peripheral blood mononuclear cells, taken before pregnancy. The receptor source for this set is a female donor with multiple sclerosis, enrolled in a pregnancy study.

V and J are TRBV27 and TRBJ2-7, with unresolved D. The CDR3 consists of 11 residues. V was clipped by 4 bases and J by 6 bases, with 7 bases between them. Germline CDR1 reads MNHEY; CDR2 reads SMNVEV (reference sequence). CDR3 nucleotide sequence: TGTGCCAGCAGTTCCTCCCTCGAGCAGTACTTC. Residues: CASSSSLEQYF.

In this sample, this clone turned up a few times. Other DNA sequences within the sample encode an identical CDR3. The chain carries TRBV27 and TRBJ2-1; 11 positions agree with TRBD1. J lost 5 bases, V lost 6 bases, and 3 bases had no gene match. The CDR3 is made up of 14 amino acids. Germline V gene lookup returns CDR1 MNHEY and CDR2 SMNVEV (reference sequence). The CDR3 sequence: CASSGQGAHNEQFF. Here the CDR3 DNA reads TGTGCCAGCAGCGGACAGGGGGCGCACAATGAGCAGTTCTTC.

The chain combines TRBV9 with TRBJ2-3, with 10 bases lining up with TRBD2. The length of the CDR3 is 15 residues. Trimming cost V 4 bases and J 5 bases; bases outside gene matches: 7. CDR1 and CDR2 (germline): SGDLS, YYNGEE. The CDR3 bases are TGTGCCAGCAGCTCAAGCGGGAGGGCCCTAGATACGCAGTATTTT. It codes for CASSSSGRALDTQYF.

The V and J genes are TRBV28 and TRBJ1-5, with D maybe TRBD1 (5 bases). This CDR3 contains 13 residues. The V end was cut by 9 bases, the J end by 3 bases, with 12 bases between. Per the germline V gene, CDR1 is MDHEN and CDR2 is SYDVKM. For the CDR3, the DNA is TGTGCCAGTTCACAGGAGTACAATCAGCCCCAGCATTTT. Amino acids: CASSQEYNQPQHF.

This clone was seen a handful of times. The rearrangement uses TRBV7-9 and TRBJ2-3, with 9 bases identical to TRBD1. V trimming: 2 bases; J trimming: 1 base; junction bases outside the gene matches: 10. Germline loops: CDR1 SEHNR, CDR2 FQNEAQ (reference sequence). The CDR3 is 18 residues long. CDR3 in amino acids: CASSLYQGQGIRTDTQYF. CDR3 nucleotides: TGTGCCAGCAGCTTATACCAGGGACAGGGCATACGCACAGATACGCAGTATTTT.

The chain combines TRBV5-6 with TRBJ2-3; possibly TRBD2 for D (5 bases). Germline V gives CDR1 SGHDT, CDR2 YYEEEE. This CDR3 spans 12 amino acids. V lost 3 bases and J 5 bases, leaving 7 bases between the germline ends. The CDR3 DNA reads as TGTGCCAGCAGCTCGGGGAGAGATACGCAGTATTTT. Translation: CASSSGRDTQYF.

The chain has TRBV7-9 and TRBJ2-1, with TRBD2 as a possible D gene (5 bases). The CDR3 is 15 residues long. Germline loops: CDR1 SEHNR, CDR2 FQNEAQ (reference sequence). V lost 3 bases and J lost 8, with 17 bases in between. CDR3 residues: CASSLGSGGFDEQFF. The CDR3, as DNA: TGTGCCAGCAGCTTGGGCAGCGGAGGCTTCGATGAGCAGTTCTTC.

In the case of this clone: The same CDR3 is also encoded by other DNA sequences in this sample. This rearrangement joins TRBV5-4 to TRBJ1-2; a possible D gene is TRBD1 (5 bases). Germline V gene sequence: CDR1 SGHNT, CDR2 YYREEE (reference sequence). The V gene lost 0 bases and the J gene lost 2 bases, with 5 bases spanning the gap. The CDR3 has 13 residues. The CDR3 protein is CASSLGQNYGYTF. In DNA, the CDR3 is TGTGCCAGCAGCTTGGGACAGAACTATGGCTACACCTTC.